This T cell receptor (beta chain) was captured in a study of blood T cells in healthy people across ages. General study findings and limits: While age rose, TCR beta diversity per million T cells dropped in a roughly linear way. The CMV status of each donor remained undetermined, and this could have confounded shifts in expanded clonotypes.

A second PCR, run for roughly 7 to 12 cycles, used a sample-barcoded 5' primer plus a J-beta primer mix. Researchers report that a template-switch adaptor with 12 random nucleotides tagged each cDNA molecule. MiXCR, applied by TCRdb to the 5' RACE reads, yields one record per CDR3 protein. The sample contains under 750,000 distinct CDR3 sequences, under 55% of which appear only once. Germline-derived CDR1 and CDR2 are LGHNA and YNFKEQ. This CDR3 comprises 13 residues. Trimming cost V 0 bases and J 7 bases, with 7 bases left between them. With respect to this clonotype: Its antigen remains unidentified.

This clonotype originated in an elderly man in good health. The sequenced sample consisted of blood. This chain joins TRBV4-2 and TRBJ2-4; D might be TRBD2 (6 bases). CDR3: CASSQDAGNIQYF. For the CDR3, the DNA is TGTGCCAGCAGCCAAGATGCGGGGAACATTCAGTACTTC.